Listed below are T cell receptor beta chains from one sample, sequenced in a study of blood T cell repertoires in COVID-19. Profiled with immunoSEQ multiplex PCR; TCRdb holds only in-frame clones, not every one. Here the sample spans 120,000 to 150,000 clones, about 84% being singletons. Sequencing used peripheral blood. The receptors stem from a man in his 60s with active or convalescent COVID-19. The CDR3 runs from the conserved cysteine through the conserved F or W. D genes are given only for firm matches. Where a row states a size, it is once, few, many or the class of an expanded clone; other rows omit it.

TRBJ1-3 | TRBV14 | NA | NA | CASSPLSRGRNTIYF | TGTGCCAGCAGCCCTTTAAGCAGGGGCCGAAACACCATATATTTT
TRBJ2-5 | TRBV5-4 | NA | TRBD1 | CASSTGSPGGRETQYF | TGTGCCAGCAGCACCGGGAGCCCAGGGGGCCGGGAGACCCAGTACTTC
TRBJ2-2 | TRBV4-3 | NA | NA | CASSQNRQGELFF | TGCGCCAGCAGCCAAAACAGGCAGGGGGAGCTGTTTTTT
TRBJ1-6 | TRBV6-5 | NA | NA | CASIPNGRYDSPLHF | TGTGCCAGCATCCCAAATGGTAGATATGATTCACCCCTCCACTTT
TRBJ2-1 | TRBV10-3 | once | NA | CAINPGQTYNEQFF | TGTGCCATCAACCCTGGACAAACCTACAATGAGCAGTTCTTC
TRBJ1-2 | TRBV30 | once | TRBD1 | CAWTPDRDGYTF | TGTGCCTGGACCCCGGACAGGGACGGCTACACCTTC
TRBJ1-1 | TRBV19 | NA | TRBD1 | CASTEQGDTEAFF | TGTGCCAGCACTGAACAGGGGGACACTGAAGCTTTCTTT
TRBJ1-4 | TRBV28 | NA | NA | CASSETRTNEKLFF | TGTGCCAGCAGTGAGACAAGGACTAATGAAAAACTGTTTTTT
TRBJ2-7 | TRBV9 | NA | TRBD2 | CASSATSGSAEQYF | TGTGCCAGCAGCGCGACTAGCGGGAGTGCCGAGCAGTACTTC
TRBJ2-2 | TRBV13 | few | NA | CASRGVEGGARSGAGELFF | TGTGCCAGCAGGGGCGTAGAGGGCGGGGCCCGCTCCGGGGCCGGGGAGCTGTTTTTT
TRBJ1-5 | TRBV28 | NA | TRBD1 | CASSPTQGALNQPQHF | TGTGCCAGCAGTCCTACCCAGGGGGCGCTGAATCAGCCCCAGCATTTT
TRBJ1-1 | TRBV14 | NA | TRBD1 | CASSQTTGYTEAFF | TGTGCCAGCAGCCAAACGACAGGGTACACTGAAGCTTTCTTT
TRBJ1-2 | TRBV27 | many | TRBD1 | CASSLIGQEVTF | TGTGCCAGCAGTTTAATAGGACAGGAAGTCACCTTC
TRBJ2-5 | TRBV28 | once | TRBD2 | CASSPGLAGIQETQYF | TGTGCCAGCAGCCCCGGACTAGCGGGAATCCAAGAGACCCAGTACTTC
TRBJ1-6 | TRBV27 | many | NA | CASRPSLGELSAPLHF | TGTGCCAGCAGGCCCTCCTTGGGTGAACTAAGCGCACCCCTCCACTTT
TRBJ1-2 | TRBV7-8 | NA | NA | CASSPIRGGENYGYTF | TGTGCCAGCAGCCCGATCCGGGGGGGAGAAAACTATGGCTACACCTTC
TRBJ2-1 | TRBV6-5 | NA | NA | CASSYSWDAGYNEQFF | TGTGCCAGCAGTTACTCGTGGGATGCGGGGTACAATGAGCAGTTCTTC
TRBJ1-2 | TRBV6-5 | NA | TRBD1 | CASSPTGDGYTF | TGTGCCAGCAGCCCGACAGGGGACGGCTACACCTTC
TRBJ1-2 | TRBV16 | NA | NA | CASSLGQTTITF | TGTGCCAGCAGCCTAGGACAGACCACGATAACCTTC
TRBJ2-3 | TRBV3-1/TRBV3-2 | NA | TRBD2 | CASSTHPGGVYF | TGTGCCAGCAGCACCCACCCGGGAGGCGTGTATTTT
TRBJ1-1 | TRBV2 | NA | NA | CASSPDRFTEAFF | TGTGCCAGCAGCCCTGACAGGTTCACTGAAGCTTTCTTT
TRBJ2-5 | TRBV5-1 | few | NA | CASSFGGYGTETQYF | TGCGCCAGCAGCTTTGGCGGTTATGGAACAGAGACCCAGTACTTC
TRBJ2-5 | TRBV5-6 | NA | TRBD1 | CASSSETGGAFRTQYF | TGTGCCAGCAGCTCCGAGACAGGGGGCGCTTTTCGGACCCAGTACTTC
TRBJ1-5 | TRBV4-1 | NA | NA | CASSQDPDQPQHF | TGCGCCAGCAGCCAAGATCCAGATCAGCCCCAGCATTTT
TRBJ1-5 | TRBV6-6 | NA | NA | CANGQSNQPQHF | TGTGCCAACGGACAGAGCAATCAGCCCCAGCATTTT
TRBJ2-7 | TRBV7-2 | NA | TRBD2 | CASSSRGGIEQYF | TGTGCCAGCAGCTCGAGGGGAGGGATCGAGCAGTACTTC
TRBJ1-1 | TRBV20-1 | NA | NA | CSARAFDEAFF | TGCAGTGCTAGGGCCTTCGATGAAGCTTTCTTT
TRBJ2-3 | TRBV4-1 | NA | TRBD2 | CASSQALGLGADTQYF | TGCGCCAGCAGCCAAGCCCTGGGACTAGGGGCAGATACGCAGTATTTT
TRBJ2-1 | TRBV11-1 | NA | NA | CASERQRRGEQFF | TGTGCCAGCGAAAGGCAGCGCCGAGGAGAGCAGTTCTTC
TRBJ2-5 | TRBV29-1 | NA | TRBD2 | CSVQASGPQETQYF | TGCAGCGTTCAGGCTAGCGGGCCTCAAGAGACCCAGTACTTC
TRBJ2-1 | TRBV5-6 | NA | TRBD2 | CASSSLGGAQFF | TGTGCCAGCAGCTCACTCGGGGGGGCACAGTTCTTC
TRBJ1-5 | TRBV7-2 | NA | NA | CASSPQQGFMGQPQHF | TGTGCCAGCAGCCCCCAACAGGGTTTCATGGGTCAGCCCCAGCATTTT
TRBJ1-5 | TRBV19 | NA | NA | CASSIDGSLNQPQHF | TGTGCCAGTAGTATAGACGGGTCTCTCAATCAGCCCCAGCATTTT
TRBJ1-5 | TRBV2 | once | TRBD1 | CASKDRENQPQHF | TGTGCCAGCAAGGACAGGGAGAATCAGCCCCAGCATTTT
TRBJ2-1 | TRBV7-9 | NA | TRBD2 | CASSLGIAGNNEQFF | TGTGCCAGCAGCTTAGGGATAGCGGGAAATAATGAGCAGTTCTTC
TRBJ2-7 | TRBV29-1 | many | TRBD2 | CSVSGLAGVEQYF | TGCAGCGTCTCGGGACTAGCGGGAGTCGAGCAGTACTTC
TRBJ1-2 | TRBV5-1 | NA | TRBD1 | CASSLEAQGAEGYTF | TGCGCCAGCAGCTTGGAAGCCCAGGGGGCAGAAGGCTACACCTTC
TRBJ1-1 | TRBV3-1/TRBV3-2 | few | NA | CASRLGGEAFF | TGTGCCAGCAGGTTGGGGGGTGAAGCTTTCTTT
TRBJ2-5 | TRBV7-3 | NA | NA | CASSYRGETQYF | TGTGCCAGCAGCTATCGGGGGGAGACCCAGTACTTC
TRBJ2-1 | TRBV6-5 | NA | NA | CASSYSGGRDNEQFF | TGTGCCAGCAGTTACTCCGGGGGGCGCGATAATGAGCAGTTCTTC
TRBJ1-2 | TRBV2 | NA | NA | CAGEVETNYGYTF | TGTGCCGGTGAAGTCGAGACTAACTATGGCTACACCTTC
TRBJ2-3 | TRBV12-5 | NA | NA | CASARGTPARDTQYF | TGTGCTAGTGCCAGAGGGACACCGGCGAGAGATACGCAGTATTTT
TRBJ2-6 | TRBV5-6 | once | NA | CASSLSQGSGANVLTF | TGTGCCAGCAGCCTATCGCAGGGCTCTGGGGCCAACGTCCTGACTTTC
TRBJ2-1 | TRBV2 | NA | TRBD2 | CASSATSGSYNEQFF | TGTGCCAGCAGTGCAACTAGCGGGAGCTACAATGAGCAGTTCTTC
TRBJ2-7 | TRBV24-1 | NA | NA | CATSGDPIGSFSSYEQYF | TGTGCCACCTCCGGGGACCCTATCGGGAGCTTTAGCTCCTACGAGCAGTACTTC
TRBJ2-3 | TRBV21-1 | NA | NA | CASSKGSVTAYPSTDTQYF | TGTGCCAGCAGCAAAGGTTCGGTCACAGCCTATCCTAGCACAGATACGCAGTATTTT
TRBJ2-2 | TRBV6-5 | few | NA | CASSYRGGELFF | TGTGCCAGCAGTTACCGCGGAGGGGAGCTGTTTTTT
TRBJ1-6 | TRBV7-9 | NA | TRBD1 | CASSPPGQVNSPLHF | TGTGCCAGCAGCCCTCCGGGACAGGTTAATTCACCCCTCCACTTT
TRBJ1-2 | TRBV4-2 | NA | NA | CARSRGGERNYGYTF | TGTGCCCGCAGCCGGGGGGGGGAGAGGAACTATGGCTACACCTTC
TRBJ1-1 | TRBV9 | NA | TRBD1 | CASSGGTGGTEAFF | TGTGCCAGCAGCGGCGGGACAGGAGGCACTGAAGCTTTCTTT
TRBJ1-5 | TRBV19 | once | NA | CASSHPKGGTFTQHF | TGTGCCAGTAGCCATCCCAAGGGGGGGACATTCACACAGCATTTT
TRBJ1-1 | TRBV9 | NA | TRBD1 | CASSAGQGVNTEAFF | TGTGCCAGCAGCGCGGGACAGGGGGTGAACACTGAAGCTTTCTTT
TRBJ2-1 | TRBV6-2/TRBV6-3 | NA | NA | CASSYLDNEQFF | TGTGCCAGCAGTTACCTTGACAATGAGCAGTTCTTC
TRBJ1-1 | TRBV5-1 | few | NA | CASSSDGGDTEAFF | TGCGCCAGCAGCTCGGACGGAGGAGACACTGAAGCTTTCTTT
TRBJ2-2 | TRBV5-4 | once | NA | CASSPVRVPGELFF | TGTGCCAGCAGTCCGGTGCGGGTTCCCGGGGAGCTGTTTTTT